These T cell receptor beta chains were read from a single sample in a study of cytomegalovirus exposure and HLA in healthy donors. Method: immunoSEQ multiplex PCR; TCRdb's copy keeps in-frame clones and lacks some. The sample lists about 160,000 clones, around 77% seen once, with 1% in the top ten. Sequenced sample: PBMCs. The receptors come from a woman between 45 and 65 years old in good health and CMV-seropositive. CDR3s include the opening cysteine and the closing phenylalanine or tryptophan. The D gene is left open where the match is weak. Part of the rows lack a size; the others show once, few, many or a class for expanded clones.

J gene,V gene,D gene,clone size,CDR3 protein,CDR3 DNA
TRBJ1-1,TRBV15,.,.,CATSSKSGLTFF,TGTGCCACCAGCTCAAAGTCGGGTTTAACTTTCTTT
TRBJ2-7,TRBV5-1,TRBD1,.,CASSLASDRLTTEQYF,TGCGCCAGCAGCTTGGCCTCGGACAGGTTAACGACCGAGCAGTACTTC
TRBJ1-2,TRBV5-8,.,.,CASSKTGFSGYTF,TGTGCCAGCAGCAAAACAGGGTTCTCTGGCTACACCTTC
TRBJ1-1,TRBV5-1,.,.,CASSLGGRNTEAFF,TGCGCCAGCAGCTTGGGGGGCAGGAACACTGAAGCTTTCTTT
TRBJ2-5,TRBV10-3,.,.,CAISEPSHGKETQYF,TGTGCCATCAGTGAGCCATCCCACGGGAAAGAGACCCAGTACTTC
TRBJ2-4,TRBV15,.,.,CATSREPGQLGYIQYF,TGTGCCACCAGCAGAGAGCCAGGGCAATTGGGTTACATTCAGTACTTC
TRBJ2-7,TRBV6-1,TRBD1,.,CASSDRGPYEQYF,TGTGCCAGCAGCGACAGGGGGCCCTACGAGCAGTACTTC
TRBJ2-2,TRBV9,.,.,CASSVLSLNTGELFF,TGTGCCAGCAGCGTGTTAAGCCTGAACACCGGGGAGCTGTTTTTT
TRBJ2-5,TRBV18,.,.,CASSPRSIQETQYF,TGTGCCAGCTCACCACGGAGCATCCAAGAGACCCAGTACTTC
TRBJ1-1,TRBV7-2,TRBD1,.,CASSGQGGVTEAFF,TGTGCCAGCAGCGGACAGGGAGGGGTCACTGAAGCTTTCTTT
TRBJ2-7,TRBV5-1,.,once,CASSFNTGYEQYF,TGCGCCAGCAGCTTCAATACGGGGTACGAGCAGTACTTC
TRBJ1-2,TRBV4-1,.,few,CASSPTRDYGYTF,TGCGCCAGCAGCCCCACGCGCGACTATGGCTACACCTTC
TRBJ2-6,TRBV28,TRBD1,once,CASSSHRGSGANVLTF,TGTGCCAGCAGTTCCCACAGGGGCTCTGGGGCCAACGTCCTGACTTTC
TRBJ2-7,TRBV29-1,TRBD1,.,CSVTGGYEQYF,TGCAGCGTTACAGGGGGCTACGAGCAGTACTTC
TRBJ2-2,TRBV29-1,.,.,CSVAPHRERELFF,TGCAGCGTAGCCCCACACAGAGAGAGGGAGCTGTTTTTT
TRBJ2-2,TRBV5-5,.,.,CATAPGTGELFF,TGTGCCACGGCGCCGGGGACCGGGGAGCTGTTTTTT
TRBJ1-2,TRBV18,.,.,CASSPRQGEGAF,TGTGCCAGCTCACCACGACAAGGGGAAGGTGCCTTC
TRBJ2-3,TRBV4-1,.,.,CASSQDQATQYF,TGCGCCAGCAGCCAAGATCAGGCTACGCAGTATTTT
TRBJ2-3,TRBV13,.,few,CASSPREGVTDTQYF,TGTGCCAGCAGCCCTCGTGAAGGGGTCACAGATACGCAGTATTTT
TRBJ1-2,TRBV5-1,.,few,CASSGWAGITYGYTF,TGCGCCAGCAGCGGGTGGGCAGGGATCACCTATGGCTACACCTTC
TRBJ2-2,TRBV5-4,TRBD2,.,CASSSGGKPTGELFF,TGTGCCAGCAGCTCGGGGGGGAAGCCGACCGGGGAGCTGTTTTTT
TRBJ1-4,TRBV7-2,TRBD1,few,CASKQGPGQGNEKLFF,TGTGCCAGCAAGCAAGGACCGGGACAGGGAAATGAAAAACTGTTTTTT
TRBJ1-1,TRBV7-2,.,.,CASSRRVNTEAFF,TGTGCCAGCAGCCGGAGGGTGAACACTGAAGCTTTCTTT
TRBJ2-1,TRBV25-1,.,once,CASSEQGSSYNEQFF,TGTGCCAGCAGTGAACAGGGAAGCTCCTACAATGAGCAGTTCTTC
TRBJ2-7,TRBV2,TRBD1,once,CASYPPLGRDRVPYEQYF,TGTGCCAGCTATCCCCCCCTTGGACGGGACAGGGTCCCCTACGAGCAGTACTTC
TRBJ2-7,TRBV14,TRBD2,.,CASSQVFQRGTLRGEQYF,TGTGCCAGCAGCCAAGTGTTTCAGCGGGGGACCCTACGGGGCGAGCAGTACTTC
TRBJ2-1,TRBV5-4,TRBD2,few,CASSPGGDYNEQFF,TGTGCCAGCAGCCCGGGGGGGGATTACAATGAGCAGTTCTTC
TRBJ2-1,TRBV27,TRBD2,.,CASSLARTSGYNEQFF,TGTGCCAGCAGTTTAGCTAGGACTAGCGGCTACAATGAGCAGTTCTTC
TRBJ2-1,TRBV30,.,few,CAWSDQGNRLQFF,TGTGCCTGGAGTGACCAAGGGAACAGGTTGCAGTTCTTC
TRBJ1-4,TRBV15,.,.,CATSRGTAAEKLFF,TGTGCCACCAGCCGCGGGACGGCGGCTGAAAAACTGTTTTTT
TRBJ1-1,TRBV27,.,few,CASSSIFGQHTEAFF,TGTGCCAGCAGTTCAATCTTCGGACAGCACACTGAAGCTTTCTTT
TRBJ1-1,TRBV2,.,few,CASSSAQPNTEAFF,TGTGCCAGCAGCTCAGCACAGCCGAACACTGAAGCTTTCTTT
TRBJ2-5,TRBV28,TRBD1,.,CASSPPGTGETQYF,TGTGCCAGCAGTCCCCCCGGGACAGGGGAGACCCAGTACTTC